A selection of T cell receptor beta chains follows, all from one sample in a study of shared clonotypes between healthy human individuals. Generated by immunoSEQ multiplex PCR, the TCRdb table keeps only in-frame clones and is missing some. The sample holds about 710,000 clones, 72% seen once. Sequenced material: memory CD4+ T cells sorted from blood. The receptors were sampled from a woman in her 30s in good health. Each CDR3 is given with its conserved first and last residue. Fields, in order: clone size, J gene, V gene, D gene, CDR3 DNA, CDR3 protein. A D gene is named only where the DNA matches it firmly. A row's size may be missing; if present it is once, few, many or a size class.

NA,TRBJ1-2,TRBV20-1,NA,TGCAGTGCGACGACAGTCTATGGCTACACCTTC,CSATTVYGYTF
NA,TRBJ2-2,TRBV7-6,NA,TGTGCCAGCAGCTCCCAGACGGGCACCGGGGAGCTGTTTTTT,CASSSQTGTGELFF
NA,TRBJ2-7,TRBV7-9,NA,TGTGCCAGCAGCCCCGACAGTCCGACCCCTTACGAGCAGTACTTC,CASSPDSPTPYEQYF
NA,TRBJ1-2,TRBV2,NA,TGTGCCAGCAGTGTCGGCAGGGGATCTGGCTACACCTTC,CASSVGRGSGYTF
NA,TRBJ2-1,TRBV9,NA,TGTGCCAGCAGCGCGGGTGGGGGTTGGTACAATGAGCAGTTCTTC,CASSAGGGWYNEQFF
few,TRBJ1-2,TRBV28,NA,TGTGCCAGCAGTTTAGCCGGACAGAAGAAGGGGATGATCTATGGCTACACCTTC,CASSLAGQKKGMIYGYTF
few,TRBJ1-5,TRBV5-1,NA,TGCGCCAGCAGCTTGGTGGCCGGGAACAATCAGCCCCAGCATTTT,CASSLVAGNNQPQHF
NA,TRBJ2-7,TRBV7-5,NA,TGTGCCAGCAGCTTAGATTTGGGACAGGGCTTATACGAGCAGTACTTC,CASSLDLGQGLYEQYF
NA,TRBJ2-7,TRBV10-1,TRBD2,TGCGCCAGCTCTCGTGGCGGGAGCTCCTACGAGCAGTACTTC,CASSRGGSSYEQYF
few,TRBJ1-5,TRBV5-1,NA,TGCGCCAGCAGCTTGTCGGAGAATCAGCCCCAGCATTTT,CASSLSENQPQHF
NA,TRBJ1-1,TRBV20-1,NA,TGCAGTGCCTGGACGGTTGAAGCTTTCTTT,CSAWTVEAFF
once,TRBJ1-2,TRBV19,TRBD1,TGTGCCAGTACGGGGGACAGAGAGAACTATGGCTACACCTTC,CASTGDRENYGYTF
NA,TRBJ2-2,TRBV5-1,NA,TGCGCCAGCAGCTCACTAGTGGGTGACGCCGGGGAGCTGTTTTTT,CASSSLVGDAGELFF
NA,TRBJ2-1,TRBV28,TRBD2,TGTGCCAGCACCTTCAAGACTAGCGCCTATCATGTTGAGCAGTTCTTC,CASTFKTSAYHVEQFF
NA,TRBJ2-7,TRBV4-2,NA,TGTGCCAGCAGCCAAGGAAGTCACAGGGCTAATATGCCCTACGAGCAGTACTTC,CASSQGSHRANMPYEQYF
NA,TRBJ2-1,TRBV14,NA,TGTGCCAGCAGCCAACTCTTCGCCCACAATGAGCAGTTCTTC,CASSQLFAHNEQFF
NA,TRBJ1-2,TRBV18,NA,TGTGCCAGCTCCTCACAAGGGGATGGCTACACCTTC,CASSSQGDGYTF
NA,TRBJ2-3,TRBV5-1,TRBD2,TGCGCCAGCAGCCCAAGCGGGAGGGCGGACACAGATACGCAGTATTTT,CASSPSGRADTDTQYF
few,TRBJ2-5,TRBV30,TRBD1,TGTGCCTGGGGACAGGGCGGAGAGACCCAGTACTTC,CAWGQGGETQYF
once,TRBJ2-1,TRBV5-5,TRBD2,TGTGCCAGCAGCCTAGGGACTAGCGGGGCGAATGAGCAGTTCTTC,CASSLGTSGANEQFF
NA,TRBJ1-2,TRBV2,TRBD1,TGTGCCAGCAACGGACAGGGTGGGTCTGGCTACACCTTC,CASNGQGGSGYTF
NA,TRBJ2-7,TRBV2,NA,TGTGCCAGCAGTGCGACGACGAAGATTGGCCGGAGTATGACCTACGAGCAGTACTTC,CASSATTKIGRSMTYEQYF
NA,TRBJ1-2,TRBV4-1,NA,TGCGCCAGCAGCCAAGAGGGGGGGCGGTGGCGGCCACGGGGCTACACCTTC,CASSQEGGRWRPRGYTF
few,TRBJ2-7,TRBV28,NA,TGTGCCAGCAGTACCGTGGGGGACACCACCTACGAGCAGTACTTC,CASSTVGDTTYEQYF
NA,TRBJ2-2,TRBV19,TRBD1,TGTGCCAGTAAAGCATGGACAGGGGATGAAACCGGGGAGCTGTTTTTT,CASKAWTGDETGELFF
once,TRBJ1-4,TRBV5-1,NA,TGCGCCAGCAGCAAAGGACAGTCGAGGGAAGAAAAACTGTTTTTT,CASSKGQSREEKLFF
NA,TRBJ2-5,TRBV29-1,TRBD2,TGCAGCGTTCAGCGGGGGGAGACCCAGTACTTC,CSVQRGETQYF